The next 8 T cell receptor beta chains were all read from a single sample in a study of T cells after yellow fever vaccination. Using its own MiXCR run on the 5' RACE reads, TCRdb lists one record per CDR3 protein. Of some 560,000 distinct CDR3 sequences listed, about 19% are singletons. The sample in question was PBMCs, obtained 15 days after the yellow fever booster vaccination. The receptors shown here come from a man in his thirties or forties who received the YFV17D yellow fever vaccine.

This sequence joins TRBV30 and TRBJ2-3, with 13 nucleotides matching TRBD2. The CDR3 totals 13 residues. With V trimmed by 5 bases and J by 7 bases, 3 bases remained unmatched. Germline CDR1 and CDR2: GTSNPN and SVGIG (reference sequence). For the CDR3, the DNA is TGTGCCTGGGAACTAGCGGGAGGGAATACGCAGTATTTT. Translated: CAWELAGGNTQYF.

This clonotype was observed a handful of times. This chain connects TRBV30 to TRBJ2-3; tentatively, D is TRBD1 (6 bases). This CDR3 has 14 residues. The V gene lost 3 bases and the J gene lost 1 base, with 11 bases spanning the gap. The germline gives CDR1 GTSNPN, CDR2 SVGIG (reference sequence). CDR3 loop: CAWRTGRGTDTQYF. CDR3 in DNA: TGTGCCTGGAGGACAGGTAGAGGCACAGATACGCAGTATTTT.

The rearrangement links TRBV7-8 to TRBJ2-7; tentatively, D is TRBD1 (7 bases). This CDR3 has 18 amino acids. Between the trimmed V and J ends, which lost 1 base and 1 base, there was a span of 20 bases. CDR1 and CDR2 from the germline V gene are SGHVS and FQNEAQ. The CDR3 DNA is TGTGCCAGCAGCTTAGTGCGCCGTTCGGGGGACAGTTCCTACGAGCAGTACTTC. This gives the protein CASSLVRRSGDSSYEQYF.

The rearrangement uses TRBV20-1 and TRBJ2-1; tentatively, D is TRBD2 (5 bases). Germline CDR1 reads DFQATT; CDR2 reads SNEGSKA (reference sequence). CDR3 length: 13 amino acids. The germline V and J ends were trimmed by 4 bases and 2 bases, with 9 bases remaining between them. CDR3 coding DNA: TGCAGTGCTATTGCGGGCACCTACAATGAGCAGTTCTTC. Protein: CSAIAGTYNEQFF.

The chain recombines TRBV12-3 or TRBV12-4 with TRBJ2-3; 9 bases fit TRBD2. The CDR3 sequence is 15 residues long. J gave up 1 base and V 6 bases, and 5 bases lay outside the gene matches. The CDR3 loop reads CASSFTSGRTDTQYF. The CDR3 nucleotides are TGTGCCAGCAGCTTCACTAGCGGGCGCACAGATACGCAGTATTTT.

This chain uses TRBV20-1 with TRBJ1-1; TRBD1 might be the D (5 bases). The germline V gene has CDR1 DFQATT and CDR2 SNEGSKA (reference sequence). The V gene lost 0 bases and the J gene lost 3 bases, with 8 bases spanning the gap. The length of the CDR3 is 13 residues. The CDR3 nucleotides read TGCAGTGCTAGAGAGGAAGGGGACACTGAAGCTTTCTTT. It encodes CSAREEGDTEAFF.

This clonotype was seen only a few times. The rearrangement joins TRBV5-6 to TRBJ2-1; D is unclear. The CDR3 extends over 11 amino acids. CDR1 is SGHDT and CDR2 is YYEEEE in the germline V gene. V was clipped by 3 bases and J by 12 bases, with 10 bases between them. The CDR3 here is CASSSTAAQFF. The CDR3 nucleotides read TGTGCCAGCAGCTCTACAGCCGCGCAGTTCTTC.

This clonotype appeared a few times. V and J are TRBV7-2 and TRBJ2-3; D not resolved. V lost 0 bases to trimming and J lost 1 base, with 8 bases between them. The CDR3 is 15 residues long. In germline, CDR1 is SGHTA, CDR2 FQGNSA. CDR3: CASSLATRRTDTQYF. The CDR3 DNA sequence: TGTGCCAGCAGCTTAGCGACTCGACGCACAGATACGCAGTATTTT.